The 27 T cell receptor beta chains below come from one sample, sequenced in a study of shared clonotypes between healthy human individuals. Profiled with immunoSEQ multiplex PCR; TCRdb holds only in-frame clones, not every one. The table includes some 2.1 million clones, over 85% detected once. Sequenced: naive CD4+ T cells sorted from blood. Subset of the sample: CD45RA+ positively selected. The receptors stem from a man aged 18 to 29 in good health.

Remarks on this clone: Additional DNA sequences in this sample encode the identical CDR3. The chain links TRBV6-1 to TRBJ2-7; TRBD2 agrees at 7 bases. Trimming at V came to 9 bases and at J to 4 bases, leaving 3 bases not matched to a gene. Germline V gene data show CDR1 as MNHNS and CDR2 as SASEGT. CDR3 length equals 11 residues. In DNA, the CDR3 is TGTGCCAGTGGGACTACGTACGAGCAGTACTTC. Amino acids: CASGTTYEQYF.

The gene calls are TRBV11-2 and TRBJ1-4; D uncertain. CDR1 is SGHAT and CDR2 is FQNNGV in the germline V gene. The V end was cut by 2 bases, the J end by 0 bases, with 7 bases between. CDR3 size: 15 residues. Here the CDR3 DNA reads TGTGCCAGCAGCTTATCATTGGCAACTAATGAAAAACTGTTTTTT. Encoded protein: CASSLSLATNEKLFF.

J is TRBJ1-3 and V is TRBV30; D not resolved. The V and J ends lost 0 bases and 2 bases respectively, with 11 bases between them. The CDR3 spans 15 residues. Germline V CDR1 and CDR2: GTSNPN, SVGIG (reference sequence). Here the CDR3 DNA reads TGTGCCTGGAGTGTCCGTCAGTCAACTGGAAACACCATATATTTT. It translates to CAWSVRQSTGNTIYF.

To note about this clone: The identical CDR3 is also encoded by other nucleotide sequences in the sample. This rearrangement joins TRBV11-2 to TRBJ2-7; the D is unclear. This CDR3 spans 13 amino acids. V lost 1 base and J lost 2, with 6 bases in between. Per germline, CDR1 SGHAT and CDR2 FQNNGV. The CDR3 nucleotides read TGTGCCAGCAGCTTAGGCAGGACCTACGAGCAGTACTTC. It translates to CASSLGRTYEQYF.

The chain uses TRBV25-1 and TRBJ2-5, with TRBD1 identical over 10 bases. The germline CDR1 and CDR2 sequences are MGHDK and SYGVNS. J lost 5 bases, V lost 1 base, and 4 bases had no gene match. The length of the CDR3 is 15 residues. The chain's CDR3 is CASSESGQGSETQYF. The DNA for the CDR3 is TGTGCCAGCAGTGAATCGGGACAGGGGAGCGAGACCCAGTACTTC.

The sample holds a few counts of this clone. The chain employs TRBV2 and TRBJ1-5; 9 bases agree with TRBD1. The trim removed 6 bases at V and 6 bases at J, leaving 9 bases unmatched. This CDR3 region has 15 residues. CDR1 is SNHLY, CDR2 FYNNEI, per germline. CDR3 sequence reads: CASRLPGQGGQPQHF. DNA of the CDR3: TGTGCCAGCAGGTTACCGGGACAGGGTGGTCAGCCCCAGCATTTT.

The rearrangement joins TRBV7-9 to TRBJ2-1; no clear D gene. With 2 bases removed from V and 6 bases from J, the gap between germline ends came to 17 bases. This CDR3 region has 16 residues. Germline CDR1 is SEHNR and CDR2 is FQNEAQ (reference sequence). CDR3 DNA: TGTGCCAGCAGCTTAAGTGGACCTGCTCCGTCCAATGAGCAGTTCTTC. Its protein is CASSLSGPAPSNEQFF.

Written as DNA, the CDR3 is TGTGCCAGCAGTGAAGAGGCCTACTGGGATGAAAAACTGTTTTTT. Amino acids: CASSEEAYWDEKLFF. V usage is TRBV6-1 and J usage is TRBJ1-4, with no clear D. Trimming took off 1 base at V and 6 bases at J, with 12 bases between the two ends. CDR1 and CDR2 (germline): MNHNS, SASEGT. This CDR3 contains 15 residues.

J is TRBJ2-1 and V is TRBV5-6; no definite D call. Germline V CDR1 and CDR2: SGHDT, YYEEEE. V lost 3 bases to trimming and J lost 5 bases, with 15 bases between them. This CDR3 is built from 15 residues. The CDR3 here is CASSSYWLGNNEQFF. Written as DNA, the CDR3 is TGTGCCAGCAGCTCCTACTGGCTGGGTAACAATGAGCAGTTCTTC.

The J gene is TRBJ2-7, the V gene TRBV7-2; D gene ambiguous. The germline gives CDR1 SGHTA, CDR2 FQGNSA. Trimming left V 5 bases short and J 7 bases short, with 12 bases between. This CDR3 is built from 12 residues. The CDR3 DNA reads TGTGCCAGCAGCCGAGACGTGGGGGAGCAGTACTTC. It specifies CASSRDVGEQYF.

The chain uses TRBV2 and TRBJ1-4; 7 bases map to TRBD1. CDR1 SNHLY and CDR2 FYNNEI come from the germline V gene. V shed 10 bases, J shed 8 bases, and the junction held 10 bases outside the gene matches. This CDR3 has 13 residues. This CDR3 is CATLQGTSEKLFF. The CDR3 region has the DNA TGTGCCACCTTACAGGGGACTTCCGAAAAACTGTTTTTT.

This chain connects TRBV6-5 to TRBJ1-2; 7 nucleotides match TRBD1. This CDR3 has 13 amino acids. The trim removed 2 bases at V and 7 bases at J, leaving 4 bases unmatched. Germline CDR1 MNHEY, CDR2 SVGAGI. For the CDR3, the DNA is TGTGCCAGCAGTTACAGACAGGGAAGTGGCTACACCTTC. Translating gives CASSYRQGSGYTF.

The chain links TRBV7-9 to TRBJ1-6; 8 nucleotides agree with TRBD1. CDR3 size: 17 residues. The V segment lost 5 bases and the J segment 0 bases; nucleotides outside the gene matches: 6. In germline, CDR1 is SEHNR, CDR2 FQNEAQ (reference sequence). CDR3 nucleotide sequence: TGTGCCAGCAGCCCCAGGGGGCGAAACTCCTATAATTCACCCCTCCACTTT. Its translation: CASSPRGRNSYNSPLHF. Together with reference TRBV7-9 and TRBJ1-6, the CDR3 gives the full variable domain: DTGVSQNPRHKITKRGQNVTFRCDPISEHNRLYWYRQTLGQGPEFLTYFQNEAQLEKSRLLSDRFSAERPKGSFSTLEIQRTEQGDSAMYLCASSPRGRNSYNSPLHFGNGTRLTVT.

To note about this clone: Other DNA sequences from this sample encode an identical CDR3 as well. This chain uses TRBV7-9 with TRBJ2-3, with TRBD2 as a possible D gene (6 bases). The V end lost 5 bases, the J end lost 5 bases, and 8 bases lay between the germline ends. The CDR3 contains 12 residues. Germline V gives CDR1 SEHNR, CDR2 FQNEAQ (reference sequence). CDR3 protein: CASSPGGDTQYF. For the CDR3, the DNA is TGTGCCAGCAGCCCCGGGGGAGATACGCAGTATTTT.

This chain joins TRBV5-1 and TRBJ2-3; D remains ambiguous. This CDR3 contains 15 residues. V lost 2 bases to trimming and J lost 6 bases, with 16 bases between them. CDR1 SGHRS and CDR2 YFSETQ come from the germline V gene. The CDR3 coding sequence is TGCGCCAGCAGCTTCAGAACTGCCTATGAGGATACGCAGTATTTT. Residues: CASSFRTAYEDTQYF. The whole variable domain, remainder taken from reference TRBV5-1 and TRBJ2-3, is KAGVTQTPRYLIKTRGQQVTLSCSPISGHRSVSWYQQTPGQGLQFLFEYFSETQRNKGNFPGRFSGRQFSNSRSEMNVSTLELGDSALYLCASSFRTAYEDTQYFGPGTRLTVL.

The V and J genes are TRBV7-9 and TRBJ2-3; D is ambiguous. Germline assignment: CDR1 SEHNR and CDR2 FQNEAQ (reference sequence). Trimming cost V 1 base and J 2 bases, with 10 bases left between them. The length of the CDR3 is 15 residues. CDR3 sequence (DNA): TGTGCCAGCAGCTTAGGGTCGCTTACCACAGATACGCAGTATTTT. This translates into CASSLGSLTTDTQYF.

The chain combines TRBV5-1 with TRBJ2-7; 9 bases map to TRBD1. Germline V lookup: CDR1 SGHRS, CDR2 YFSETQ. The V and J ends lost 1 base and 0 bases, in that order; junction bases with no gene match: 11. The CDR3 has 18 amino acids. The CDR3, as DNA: TGCGCCAGCAGCTTGAGACCCCCGGGACAGGGATTCTCCTACGAGCAGTACTTC. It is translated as CASSLRPPGQGFSYEQYF.

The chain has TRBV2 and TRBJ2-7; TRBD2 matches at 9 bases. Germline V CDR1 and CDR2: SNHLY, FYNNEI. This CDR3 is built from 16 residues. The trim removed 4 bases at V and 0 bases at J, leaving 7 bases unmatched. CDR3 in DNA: TGTGCCAGCAGTGGGCTAGCGGGGTATTCCTCCTACGAGCAGTACTTC. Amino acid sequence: CASSGLAGYSSYEQYF.

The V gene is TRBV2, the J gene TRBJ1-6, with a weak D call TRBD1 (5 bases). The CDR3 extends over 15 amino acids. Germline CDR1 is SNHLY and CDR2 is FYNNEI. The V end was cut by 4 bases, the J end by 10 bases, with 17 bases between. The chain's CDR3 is CASSAPGTQISPLHF. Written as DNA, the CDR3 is TGTGCCAGCAGTGCCCCCGGGACGCAAATATCACCCCTCCACTTT.

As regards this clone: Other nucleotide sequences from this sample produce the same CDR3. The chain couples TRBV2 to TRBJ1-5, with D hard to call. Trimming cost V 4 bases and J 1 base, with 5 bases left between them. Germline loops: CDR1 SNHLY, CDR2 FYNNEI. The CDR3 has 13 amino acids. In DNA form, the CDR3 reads TGTGCCAGCAGTGTCGGGAGCAATCAGCCCCAGCATTTT. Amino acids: CASSVGSNQPQHF.

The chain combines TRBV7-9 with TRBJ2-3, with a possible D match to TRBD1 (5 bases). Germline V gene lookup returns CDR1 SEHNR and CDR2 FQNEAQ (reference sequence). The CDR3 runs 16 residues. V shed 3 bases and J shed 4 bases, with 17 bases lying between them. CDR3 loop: CASSFRASGAPDTQYF. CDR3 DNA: TGTGCCAGCAGCTTTAGAGCCTCTGGGGCCCCAGATACGCAGTATTTT. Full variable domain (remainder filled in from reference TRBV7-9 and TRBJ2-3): DTGVSQNPRHKITKRGQNVTFRCDPISEHNRLYWYRQTLGQGPEFLTYFQNEAQLEKSRLLSDRFSAERPKGSFSTLEIQRTEQGDSAMYLCASSFRASGAPDTQYFGPGTRLTVL.

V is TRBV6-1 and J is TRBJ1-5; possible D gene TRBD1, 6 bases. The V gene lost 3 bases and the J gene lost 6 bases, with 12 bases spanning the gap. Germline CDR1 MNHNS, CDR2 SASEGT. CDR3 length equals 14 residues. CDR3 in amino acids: CASSDRQGSQPQHF. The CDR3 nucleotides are TGTGCCAGCAGTGATAGGCAGGGGTCTCAGCCCCAGCATTTT.

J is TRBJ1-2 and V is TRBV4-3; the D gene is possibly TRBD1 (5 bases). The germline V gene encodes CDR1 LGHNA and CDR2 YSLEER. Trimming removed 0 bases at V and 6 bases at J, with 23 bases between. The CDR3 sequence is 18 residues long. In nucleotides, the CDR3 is TGCGCCAGCAGCCAAGATTTTCCAGGGATCCCCCAAGGAAATGGCTACACCTTC. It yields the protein CASSQDFPGIPQGNGYTF.

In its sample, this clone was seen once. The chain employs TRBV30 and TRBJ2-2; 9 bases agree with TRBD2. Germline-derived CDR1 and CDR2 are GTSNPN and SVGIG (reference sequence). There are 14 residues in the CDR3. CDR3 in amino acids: CAYQRGVDTGELFF. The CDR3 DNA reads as TGTGCTTATCAGCGGGGGGTCGACACCGGGGAGCTGTTTTTT.

CDR3: CASSSGGGGTEAFF. DNA for the CDR3: TGTGCCAGCAGCTCAGGGGGCGGCGGCACTGAAGCTTTCTTT. J is TRBJ1-1 and V is TRBV5-4, with 8 bases aligning to TRBD1. There are 14 residues in the CDR3. The V gene's germline CDR1 is SGHNT and CDR2 YYREEE (reference sequence). Unmatched junction bases numbered 5, after V lost 3 bases and J lost 4 bases.

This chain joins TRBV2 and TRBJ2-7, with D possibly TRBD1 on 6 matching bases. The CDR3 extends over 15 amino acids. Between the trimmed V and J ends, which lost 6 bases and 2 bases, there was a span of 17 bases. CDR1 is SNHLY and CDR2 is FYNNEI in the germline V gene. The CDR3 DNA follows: TGTGCCAGCAGCGCCGACCTAGGGGGAACCTACGAGCAGTACTTC. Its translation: CASSADLGGTYEQYF.

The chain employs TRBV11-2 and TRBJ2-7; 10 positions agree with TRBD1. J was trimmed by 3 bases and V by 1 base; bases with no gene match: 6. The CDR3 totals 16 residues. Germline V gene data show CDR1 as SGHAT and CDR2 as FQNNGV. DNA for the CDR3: TGTGCCAGCAGCTTAGCCCCGAGGACAGGGGGCTACGAGCAGTACTTC. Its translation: CASSLAPRTGGYEQYF.